This T cell receptor beta chain was found in a study of post-analysis software for immune sequencing data. Regarding this clonotype: The antigen is undetermined.

Study-level points and caveats: Roughly 5 TRBV segments occurring more often in patients than controls included TRBV5-6, TRBV5-1 and TRBV20-1.

V was clipped by 7 bases and J by 6 bases; unmatched bases: 10. This CDR3 is 14 amino acids long. Unique molecular identifiers tagged the TCR beta cDNA libraries. TCRdb redid the calling of the PCR reads with MiXCR, one entry per CDR3 protein. This sample has about 540,000 distinct CDR3 sequences, with 30% to 40% found just once. The TCR originated in a girl between 2 and 17 years old with multiple sclerosis. The source material was blood. The genes are TRBV12-3 or TRBV12-4 and TRBJ1-1, with 8 bases lining up with TRBD1. The CDR3 DNA reads TGTGCCAGCAACATGGACAGGGCATTCCCTGAAGCTTTCTTT. Translating it yields CASNMDRAFPEAFF.